A single sample gave rise to the 19 T cell receptor beta chains below, sequenced in a study of cytomegalovirus exposure and HLA in healthy donors. Use of 60 Vbeta and 13 Jbeta primers characterized the PCR. The repertoire was sequenced with immunoSEQ multiplex PCR; TCRdb's copy has only in-frame clones and lacks some. The table records 75,000 to 95,000 clones, more than 70% of them present only once. The material sequenced was PBMCs. The origin of the receptors is a male donor in good health and CMV-seropositive.

The chain combines TRBV28 with TRBJ2-3, with 7 bases identical to TRBD1. CDR3 length: 16 amino acids. Germline-derived CDR1 and CDR2 are MDHEN and SYDVKM. The junction had 14 bases not matched to a gene; V was cut back by 7 bases and J by 4 bases. CDR3 in amino acids: CASTPPNRGLADTQYF. The CDR3 DNA follows: TGTGCCAGCACTCCCCCAAACAGGGGTTTGGCAGATACGCAGTATTTT. The full variable domain, its missing parts supplied by reference TRBV28 and TRBJ2-3, is DVKVTQSSRYLVKRTGEKVFLECVQDMDHENMFWYRQDPGLGLRLIYFSYDVKMKEKGDIPEGYSVSREKKERFSLILESASTNQTSMYLCASTPPNRGLADTQYFGPGTRLTVL.

J is TRBJ2-1 and V is TRBV18; the match to TRBD1 covers 7 bases. In germline, CDR1 is KGHSH, CDR2 LQKENI. The CDR3 has 15 residues. Trimming removed 8 bases from V and 0 bases from J; junction bases left unmatched: 7. The CDR3 sequence is CASHRQGLSYNEQFF. The CDR3 bases are TGTGCCAGCCATAGACAGGGCCTCTCCTACAATGAGCAGTTCTTC.

V usage is TRBV9 and J usage is TRBJ2-7, with 11 bases matching TRBD1. The CDR3 spans 17 residues. Germline-derived CDR1 and CDR2 are SGDLS and YYNGEE. Losses at the gene ends were 0 bases for V and 3 bases for J; bases not matched to a gene: 8. CDR3 DNA: TGTGCCAGCAGCGTAGATTATTACGGGACAGGGGGCTACGAGCAGTACTTC. It encodes CASSVDYYGTGGYEQYF.

The chain couples TRBV18 to TRBJ2-1; 11 nucleotides agree with TRBD2. The junction had 9 bases not matched to a gene; V was cut back by 3 bases and J by 5 bases. The length of the CDR3 is 17 residues. Germline V CDR1 and CDR2: KGHSH, LQKENI. CDR3 protein: CASSPRASGGPNNEQFF. DNA of the CDR3: TGTGCCAGCTCACCTAGGGCTAGCGGGGGGCCCAACAATGAGCAGTTCTTC.

The gene calls are TRBV6-5 and TRBJ1-2; D perhaps matches TRBD1 (6 bases). V was cut by 5 bases and J by 8 bases, with 21 bases left in between. This CDR3 has 15 amino acids. The germline V gene encodes CDR1 MNHEY and CDR2 SVGAGI. As DNA, the CDR3 is TGTGCCAGCAGTACCTACGGACAGCCAAAAGCCGGCTACACCTTC. Amino acids: CASSTYGQPKAGYTF.

This chain links TRBV7-6 with TRBJ2-2; D perhaps matches TRBD2 (5 bases). Per the germline V gene, CDR1 is SGHVS and CDR2 is FNYEAQ. Trimming left V 5 bases short and J 1 base short, with 8 bases between. CDR3 size: 14 residues. CDR3 residues: CASSLDLNTGELFF. The CDR3 region has the DNA TGTGCCAGCAGCCTGGACTTGAACACCGGGGAGCTGTTTTTT.

This chain uses TRBV5-1 with TRBJ1-2; TRBD1 agrees at 7 bases. The CDR3 has 17 residues. Trimming at V came to 0 bases and at J to 6 bases, leaving 14 bases not matched to a gene. CDR1 and CDR2 from the germline V gene are SGHRS and YFSETQ. For the CDR3, the DNA is TGCGCCAGCAGCTTGGGGGGTCGCAGGGTCCAGGGGGATGGCTACACCTTC. This gives the protein CASSLGGRRVQGDGYTF.

V usage is TRBV28 and J usage is TRBJ2-7, with TRBD2 matching 7 bases. J gave up 0 bases and V 6 bases, and 11 bases lay outside the gene matches. The length of the CDR3 is 16 residues. Looked up from germline, CDR1 is MDHEN and CDR2 is SYDVKM. The CDR3 coding sequence is TGTGCCAGCAGCTATAAATTGTGGGAGGGCTCCTACGAGCAGTACTTC. The encoded protein is CASSYKLWEGSYEQYF. The full variable domain, completed using reference TRBV28 and TRBJ2-7, is DVKVTQSSRYLVKRTGEKVFLECVQDMDHENMFWYRQDPGLGLRLIYFSYDVKMKEKGDIPEGYSVSREKKERFSLILESASTNQTSMYLCASSYKLWEGSYEQYFGPGTRLTVT.

The chain couples TRBV7-2 to TRBJ2-7; maybe TRBD1 (7 bases). This CDR3 region has 16 residues. Per germline, CDR1 SGHTA and CDR2 FQGNSA. Trimming shortened V by 3 bases and J by 6 bases, and 21 bases separated the two germline ends. The chain's CDR3 is CASSFVIAGGKSEQYF. CDR3 bases: TGTGCCAGCAGCTTTGTGATTGCAGGGGGGAAATCCGAGCAGTACTTC.

V is TRBV2 and J is TRBJ2-1; D possibly corresponds to TRBD2 (6 bases). Germline-derived CDR1 and CDR2 are SNHLY and FYNNEI. There are 13 residues in the CDR3. The V end lost 0 bases, the J end lost 8 bases, and 8 bases lay between the germline ends. This chain's CDR3 is CASSEASSDEQFF. CDR3 coding DNA: TGTGCCAGCAGTGAAGCGTCTAGCGATGAGCAGTTCTTC.

The CDR3: CASRQGSGRGRQYF. In DNA form, the CDR3 reads TGTGCCAGCAGACAGGGTTCGGGACGCGGCCGACAGTACTTC. The genes are TRBV7-9 and TRBJ2-7; a weak D match, TRBD1 (6 bases). The CDR3 runs to 14 residues. Trimming removed 6 bases from V and 10 bases from J, with 22 bases in between. Germline lookup yields CDR1 SEHNR and CDR2 FQNEAQ (reference sequence).

The chain has TRBV10-3 and TRBJ1-1; 9 nucleotides match TRBD1. Germline lookup yields CDR1 ENHRY and CDR2 SYGVKD. The CDR3 consists of 15 residues. V was clipped by 2 bases and J by 2 bases; unmatched bases: 3. CDR3 in amino acids: CAISENRGRNTEAFF. The CDR3 bases are TGTGCCATCAGTGAGAACAGGGGGCGCAACACTGAAGCTTTCTTT.

Only a few counts were recorded for this clone. This rearrangement joins TRBV4-2 to TRBJ2-7, with D possibly TRBD1 on 6 matching bases. The V gene lost 1 base and the J gene lost 3 bases, with 16 bases spanning the gap. Germline V gives CDR1 LGHNA, CDR2 YNFKEQ. The CDR3 is 16 amino acids. The CDR3 DNA reads as TGTGCCAGCAGCCAAGCGCCGTCAGGGGAAAACTACGAGCAGTACTTC. Protein product: CASSQAPSGENYEQYF.

The rearrangement uses TRBV19 and TRBJ2-1, with 13 bases matching TRBD2. Trimming cost V 3 bases and J 5 bases; bases outside gene matches: 4. This CDR3 comprises 16 residues. Germline V gives CDR1 LNHDA, CDR2 SQIVND (reference sequence). The CDR3 here is CASSIRTSGRDNEQFF. The CDR3 DNA is TGTGCCAGTAGTATTAGGACTAGCGGGAGAGACAATGAGCAGTTCTTC.

The rearrangement joins TRBV7-3 to TRBJ1-5; D call uncertain. This CDR3 spans 14 amino acids. V gave up 4 bases and J gave up 1 base, with 8 bases separating them. Germline V gives CDR1 SGHTA, CDR2 FQGTGA. CDR3 in amino acids: CASSSGGSNQPQHF. Written as DNA, the CDR3 is TGTGCCAGCAGCTCTGGAGGGAGCAATCAGCCCCAGCATTTT.

V and J are TRBV5-5 and TRBJ2-4; 9 positions agree with TRBD1. From germline, CDR1 is SGHKS and CDR2 YYEKEE (reference sequence). This CDR3 is built from 19 residues. V trimming: 1 base; J trimming: 0 bases; junction bases outside the gene matches: 11. CDR3 nucleotides: TGTGCCAGCAGCTTGACTACGAGACAGGGGGTGCAAGCCAAAAACATTCAGTACTTC. It specifies CASSLTTRQGVQAKNIQYF.

The chain is built from TRBV13 and TRBJ2-1; the match to TRBD1 covers 9 bases. The CDR3 spans 15 residues. Germline V gene sequence: CDR1 PRHDT, CDR2 FYEKMQ (reference sequence). V dropped 2 bases and J dropped 3; count of bases not matched to a gene: 2. This chain's CDR3 is CASSLRQGGYNEQFF. Written as DNA, the CDR3 is TGTGCCAGCAGCTTACGACAGGGGGGCTACAATGAGCAGTTCTTC. Drawing the rest from reference TRBV13 and TRBJ2-1, the complete variable domain is AAGVIQSPRHLIKEKRETATLKCYPIPRHDTVYWYQQGPGQDPQFLISFYEKMQSDKGSIPDRFSAQQFSDYHSELNMSSLELGDSALYFCASSLRQGGYNEQFFGPGTRLTVL.

This chain joins TRBV2 and TRBJ2-1; D ambiguous. Germline V gives CDR1 SNHLY, CDR2 FYNNEI. CDR3 length: 16 residues. Trimming shortened V by 5 bases and J by 0 bases, and 14 bases separated the two germline ends. CDR3 amino acids: CASSFQPTRSYNEQFF. The CDR3 DNA reads TGTGCCAGCAGTTTTCAACCGACACGCTCCTACAATGAGCAGTTCTTC.

The rearrangement joins TRBV9 to TRBJ2-1, with D possibly TRBD2 on 6 matching bases. The germline gives CDR1 SGDLS, CDR2 YYNGEE. This CDR3 is built from 16 residues. Trimming cost V 4 bases and J 8 bases, with 22 bases left between them. The CDR3 sequence: CASSLTLGGKFYEQFF. CDR3 coding DNA: TGTGCCAGCAGCCTGACCCTTGGCGGGAAGTTCTATGAGCAGTTCTTC.